The TCR beta chain described here comes from a study of blood T cell repertoires in COVID-19. Generated by immunoSEQ multiplex PCR, the TCRdb table keeps only in-frame clones and is missing some. This table holds approximately 120,000 clones, 80% to 85% found once. Trimming took 5 bases from V and 0 from J, leaving 20 bases between them. There are 19 residues in the CDR3. Germline V gene lookup returns CDR1 MNHEY and CDR2 SMNVEV (reference sequence). The source material was peripheral blood. The V and J genes are TRBV27 and TRBJ2-6; TRBD1 is a possible D gene (6 bases). This sequence was found in a woman aged 45 to 65 with acute or convalescent COVID-19. The CDR3, as DNA: TGTGCCAGCAGTCTAAAGTACAGGGAATCCTTCTCTGGGGCCAACGTCCTGACTTTC. This sequence encodes CASSLKYRESFSGANVLTF.